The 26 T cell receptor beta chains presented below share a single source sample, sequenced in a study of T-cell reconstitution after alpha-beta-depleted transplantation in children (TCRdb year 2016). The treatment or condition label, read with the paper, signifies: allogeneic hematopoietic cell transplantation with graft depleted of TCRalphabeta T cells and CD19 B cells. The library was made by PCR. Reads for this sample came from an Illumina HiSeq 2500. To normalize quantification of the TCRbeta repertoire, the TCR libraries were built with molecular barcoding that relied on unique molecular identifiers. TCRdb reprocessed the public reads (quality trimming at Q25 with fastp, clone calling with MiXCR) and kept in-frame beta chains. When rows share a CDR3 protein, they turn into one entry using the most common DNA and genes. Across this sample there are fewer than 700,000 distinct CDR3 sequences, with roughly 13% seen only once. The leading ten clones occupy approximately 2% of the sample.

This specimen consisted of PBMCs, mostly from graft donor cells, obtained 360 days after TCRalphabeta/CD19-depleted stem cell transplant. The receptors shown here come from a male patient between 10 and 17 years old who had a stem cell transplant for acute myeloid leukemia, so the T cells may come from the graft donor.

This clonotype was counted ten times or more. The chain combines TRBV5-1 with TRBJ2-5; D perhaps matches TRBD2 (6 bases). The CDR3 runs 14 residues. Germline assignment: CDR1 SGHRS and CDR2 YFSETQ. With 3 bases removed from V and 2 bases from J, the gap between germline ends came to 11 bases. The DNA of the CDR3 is TGCGCCAGCAGCTCCGGGGGATGGCAAGAGACCCAGTACTTC. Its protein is CASSSGGWQETQYF.

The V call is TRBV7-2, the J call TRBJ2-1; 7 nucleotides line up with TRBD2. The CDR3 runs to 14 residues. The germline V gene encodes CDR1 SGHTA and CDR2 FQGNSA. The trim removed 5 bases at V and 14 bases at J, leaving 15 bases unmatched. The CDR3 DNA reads TGTGCCAGCAGCCAATTAGACACGACTAGCACCAAGTTCTTC. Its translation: CASSQLDTTSTKFF.

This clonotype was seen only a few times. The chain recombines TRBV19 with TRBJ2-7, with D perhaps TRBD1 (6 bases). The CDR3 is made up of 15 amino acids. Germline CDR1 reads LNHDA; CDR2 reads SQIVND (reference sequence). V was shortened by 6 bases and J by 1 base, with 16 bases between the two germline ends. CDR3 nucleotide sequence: TGTGCCAGTAGGCCGGGGACAAGTAGGTCCTACGAGCAGTACTTC. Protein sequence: CASRPGTSRSYEQYF.

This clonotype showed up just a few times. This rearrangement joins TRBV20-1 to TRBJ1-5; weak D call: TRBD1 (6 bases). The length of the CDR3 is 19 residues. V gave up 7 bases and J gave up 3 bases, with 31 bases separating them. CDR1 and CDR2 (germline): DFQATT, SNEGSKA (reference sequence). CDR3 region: CSVAMYYGQRSASNQPQHF. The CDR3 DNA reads TGCAGTGTGGCTATGTACTACGGACAGCGAAGTGCCTCCAATCAGCCCCAGCATTTT.

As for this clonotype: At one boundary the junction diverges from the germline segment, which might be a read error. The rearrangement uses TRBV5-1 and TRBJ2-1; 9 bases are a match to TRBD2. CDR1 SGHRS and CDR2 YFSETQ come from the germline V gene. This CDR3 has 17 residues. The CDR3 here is CASSFPRLAAPYTEQFF. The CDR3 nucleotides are TGCGCCAGCAGCTTCCCCCGACTAGCGGCCCCGTACACTGAGCAGTTCTTC.

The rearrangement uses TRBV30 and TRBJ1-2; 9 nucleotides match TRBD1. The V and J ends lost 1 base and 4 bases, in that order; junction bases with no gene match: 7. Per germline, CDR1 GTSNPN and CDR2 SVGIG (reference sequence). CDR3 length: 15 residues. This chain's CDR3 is CAWSATGTGLYGYTF. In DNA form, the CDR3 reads TGTGCCTGGAGTGCGACCGGGACAGGGCTCTATGGCTACACCTTC.

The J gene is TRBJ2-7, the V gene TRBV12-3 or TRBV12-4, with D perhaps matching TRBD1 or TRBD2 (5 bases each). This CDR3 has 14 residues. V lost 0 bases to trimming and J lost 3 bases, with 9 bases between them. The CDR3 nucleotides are TGTGCCAGCAGTTTAGCAGGGGACCACTACGAGCAGTACTTC. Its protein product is CASSLAGDHYEQYF.

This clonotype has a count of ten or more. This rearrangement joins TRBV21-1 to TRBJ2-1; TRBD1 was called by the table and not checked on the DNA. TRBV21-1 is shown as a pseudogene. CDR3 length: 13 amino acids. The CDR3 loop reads CASSPRSPSGQFF. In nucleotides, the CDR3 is TGTGCCAGCAGCCCCCGGAGTCCGTCAGGGCAGTTCTTC.

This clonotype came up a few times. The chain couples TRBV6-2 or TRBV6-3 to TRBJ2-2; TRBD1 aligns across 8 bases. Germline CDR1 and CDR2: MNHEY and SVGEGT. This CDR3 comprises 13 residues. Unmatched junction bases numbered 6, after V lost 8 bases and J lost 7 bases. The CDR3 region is CASLQGVDGELFF. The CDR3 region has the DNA TGTGCCAGCCTACAGGGGGTGGACGGGGAGCTGTTTTTT.

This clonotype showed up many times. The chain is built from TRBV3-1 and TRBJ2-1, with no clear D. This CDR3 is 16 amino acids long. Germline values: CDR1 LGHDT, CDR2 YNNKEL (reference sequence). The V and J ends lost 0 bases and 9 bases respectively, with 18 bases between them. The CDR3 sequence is CASSQEPGLVRGEQFF. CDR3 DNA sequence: TGTGCCAGCAGCCAAGAGCCAGGCCTAGTTCGAGGTGAGCAGTTCTTC.

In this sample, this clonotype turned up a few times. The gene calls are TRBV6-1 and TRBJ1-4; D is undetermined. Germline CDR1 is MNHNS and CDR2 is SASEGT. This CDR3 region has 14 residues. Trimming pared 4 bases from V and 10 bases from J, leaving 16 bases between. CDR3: CASSVEEILGKLFF. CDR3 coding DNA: TGTGCCAGCAGTGTAGAGGAGATTTTAGGAAAACTGTTTTTT.

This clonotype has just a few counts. CDR3 in DNA: TGTGCCAGCAGCTTGGCCAAGGGACATCATAGCAATCAGCCCCAGCATTTT. Its translation: CASSLAKGHHSNQPQHF. J is TRBJ1-5 and V is TRBV5-5, with D maybe TRBD1 (6 bases). Trimming stripped 0 bases from V and 0 bases from J, with 13 bases between. The CDR3 loop spans 17 amino acids. Germline loops: CDR1 SGHKS, CDR2 YYEKEE (reference sequence).

The CDR3 loop is CASSPDRGFYEQYF. CDR3 DNA: TGTGCCAGCAGTCCGGACAGGGGTTTTTACGAGCAGTACTTC. The chain couples TRBV12-3 or TRBV12-4 to TRBJ2-7; the match to TRBD1 covers 9 bases. J lost 4 bases, V lost 5 bases, and 6 bases had no gene match. The CDR3 loop spans 14 amino acids.

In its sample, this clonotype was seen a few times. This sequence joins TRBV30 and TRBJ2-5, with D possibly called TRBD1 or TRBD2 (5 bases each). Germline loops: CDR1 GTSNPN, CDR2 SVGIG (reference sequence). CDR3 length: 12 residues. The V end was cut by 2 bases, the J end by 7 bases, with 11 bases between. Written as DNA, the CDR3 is TGTGCCTGGAGTTCGGGGCCCGGGACCCAGTACTTC. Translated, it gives CAWSSGPGTQYF.

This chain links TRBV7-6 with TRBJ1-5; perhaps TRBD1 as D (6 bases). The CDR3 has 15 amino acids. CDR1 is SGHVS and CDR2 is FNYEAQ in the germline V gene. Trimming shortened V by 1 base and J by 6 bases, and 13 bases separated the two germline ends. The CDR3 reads CASSLVGGIGQPQHF. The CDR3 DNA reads TGTGCCAGCAGCTTAGTGGGGGGCATAGGTCAGCCCCAGCATTTT.

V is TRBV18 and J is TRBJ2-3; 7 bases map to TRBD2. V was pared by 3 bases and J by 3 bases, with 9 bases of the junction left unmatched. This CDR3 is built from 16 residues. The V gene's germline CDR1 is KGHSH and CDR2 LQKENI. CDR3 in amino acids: CASSPTGGRGTDTQYF. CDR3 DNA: TGTGCCAGCTCACCGACCGGCGGGAGAGGGACAGATACGCAGTATTTT.

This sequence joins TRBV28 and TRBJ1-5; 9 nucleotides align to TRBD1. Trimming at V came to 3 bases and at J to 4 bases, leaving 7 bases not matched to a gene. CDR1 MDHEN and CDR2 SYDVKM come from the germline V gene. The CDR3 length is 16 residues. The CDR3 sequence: CASSFLTGTGNQPQHF. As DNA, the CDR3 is TGTGCCAGCAGTTTCCTTACCGGGACAGGGAATCAGCCCCAGCATTTT. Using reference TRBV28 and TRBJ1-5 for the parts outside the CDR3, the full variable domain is DVKVTQSSRYLVKRTGEKVFLECVQDMDHENMFWYRQDPGLGLRLIYFSYDVKMKEKGDIPEGYSVSREKKERFSLILESASTNQTSMYLCASSFLTGTGNQPQHFGDGTRLSIL.

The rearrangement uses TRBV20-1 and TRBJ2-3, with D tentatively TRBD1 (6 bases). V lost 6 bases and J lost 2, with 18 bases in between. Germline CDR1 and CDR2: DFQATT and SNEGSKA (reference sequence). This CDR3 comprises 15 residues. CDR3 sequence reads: CSATSWGPNTDTQYF. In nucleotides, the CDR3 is TGCAGTGCAACTTCGTGGGGGCCCAACACAGATACGCAGTATTTT.

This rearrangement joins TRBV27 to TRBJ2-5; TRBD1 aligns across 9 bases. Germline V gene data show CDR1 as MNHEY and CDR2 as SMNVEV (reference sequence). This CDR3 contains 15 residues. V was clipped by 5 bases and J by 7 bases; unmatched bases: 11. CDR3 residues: CASSRIPGTGLTQYF. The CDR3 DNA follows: TGTGCCAGCAGTAGAATTCCGGGGACAGGGCTGACCCAGTACTTC.

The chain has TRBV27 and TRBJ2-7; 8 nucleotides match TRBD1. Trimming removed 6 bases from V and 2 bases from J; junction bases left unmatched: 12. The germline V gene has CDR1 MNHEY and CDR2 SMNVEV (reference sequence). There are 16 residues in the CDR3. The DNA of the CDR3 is TGTGCCAGCAGCCAATATAGGACAGGGCCCCCCTACGAGCAGTACTTC. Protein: CASSQYRTGPPYEQYF.

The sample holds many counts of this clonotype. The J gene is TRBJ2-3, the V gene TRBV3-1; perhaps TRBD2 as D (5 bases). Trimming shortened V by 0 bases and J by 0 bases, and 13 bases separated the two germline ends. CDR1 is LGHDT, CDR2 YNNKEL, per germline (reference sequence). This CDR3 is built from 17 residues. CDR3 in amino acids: CASSQDHAGGSTDTQYF. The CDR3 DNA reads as TGTGCCAGCAGCCAAGATCACGCGGGTGGGAGCACAGATACGCAGTATTTT.

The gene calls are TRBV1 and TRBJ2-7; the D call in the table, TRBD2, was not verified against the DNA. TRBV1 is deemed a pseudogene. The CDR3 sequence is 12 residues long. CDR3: CTSSQVQGPLSF. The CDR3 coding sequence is TGCACCAGCAGCCAAGTCCAGGGCCCCTTATCCTTC.

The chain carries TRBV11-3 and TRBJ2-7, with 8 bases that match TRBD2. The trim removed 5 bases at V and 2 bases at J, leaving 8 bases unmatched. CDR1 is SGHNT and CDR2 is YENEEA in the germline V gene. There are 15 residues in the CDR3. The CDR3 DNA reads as TGTGCCAGCAGCCCGGGGGGGTTACCTACCTACGAGCAGTACTTC. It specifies CASSPGGLPTYEQYF.

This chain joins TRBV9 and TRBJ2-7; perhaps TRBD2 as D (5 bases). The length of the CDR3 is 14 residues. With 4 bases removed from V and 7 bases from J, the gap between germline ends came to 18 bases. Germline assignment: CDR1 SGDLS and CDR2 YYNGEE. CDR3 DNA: TGTGCCAGCAGCCCTAGACTACCCCTTACGGAGCAGTACTTC. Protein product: CASSPRLPLTEQYF.

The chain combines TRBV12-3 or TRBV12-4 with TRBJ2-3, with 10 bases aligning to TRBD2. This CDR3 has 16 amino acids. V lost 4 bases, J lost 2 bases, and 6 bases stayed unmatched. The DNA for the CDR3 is TGTGCCAGCAGTTCACGGACTAGCGGCAACACAGATACGCAGTATTTT. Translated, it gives CASSSRTSGNTDTQYF.

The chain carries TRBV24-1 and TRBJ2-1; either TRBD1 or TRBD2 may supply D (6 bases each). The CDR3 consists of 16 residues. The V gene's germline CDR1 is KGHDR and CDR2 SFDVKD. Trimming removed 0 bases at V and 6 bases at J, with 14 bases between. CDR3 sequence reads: CATSDLVQGGFNEQFF. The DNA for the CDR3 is TGTGCCACCAGTGATTTGGTACAGGGAGGTTTCAATGAGCAGTTCTTC.